This T cell receptor beta chain was retrieved from a study of blood T cell repertoires in COVID-19. Study-wide context: Samples representing acute and convalescent COVID-19 were sourced from the United States, Italy and Spain.

Libraries were prepared by immunoSEQ multiplex PCR; TCRdb keeps only in-frame clonotypes and omits some of them. The data contain about 180,000 clones, around 88% of them singletons. The trim removed 3 bases at V and 5 bases at J, leaving 8 bases unmatched. There are 15 residues in the CDR3. In germline, CDR1 is MDHEN, CDR2 SYDVKM. The sequence derives from a woman in her twenties or thirties who had recovered from COVID-19. The rearrangement links TRBV28 to TRBJ2-5; 8 nucleotides line up with TRBD1. Sequencing used PBMCs or T cells enriched from blood (not recorded which). The DNA of the CDR3 is TGTGCCAGCAGTTTGGGGTCAGGGGGCGGTGAGACCCAGTACTTC. Its translation: CASSLGSGGGETQYF.